Shown below are 30 T cell receptor beta chains from a single sample sequenced in a study of T cell repertoires in cytomegalovirus infection. TCRdb independently ran MiXCR on the reads; one entry per CDR3 protein. Of a few hundred thousand distinct CDR3 sequences in the sample, about 42% were seen once. These receptors' antigens are unknown. The sample consisted of cultured PBMCs, taken from culture after CMV antigen stimulation. These receptors were taken from a human donor in good health (CMV status not recorded). Some clones in this sample may be carry-over from other donors' samples.

The rearrangement uses TRBV7-2 and TRBJ2-7, with TRBD1 matching 7 bases. The CDR3 covers 15 residues. Trimming at V came to 5 bases and at J to 4 bases, leaving 11 bases not matched to a gene. Germline CDR1 reads SGHTA; CDR2 reads FQGNSA. This CDR3 is CASSPRTGTEYEQYF. The CDR3 nucleotides read TGTGCCAGCAGCCCTCGAACCGGGACAGAATACGAGCAGTACTTC.

CDR3 DNA: TGTGCCAGCAGTTGGGGAGAGCGGAGAAGGAGAGATACGCAGTATTTT. The encoded protein is CASSWGERRRRDTQYF. This sequence joins TRBV6-2 or TRBV6-3 and TRBJ2-3; perhaps TRBD2 as D (5 bases). Germline-derived CDR1 and CDR2 are MNHEY and SVGEGT. Trimming cost V 4 bases and J 5 bases, with 19 bases left between them. CDR3 size: 16 residues.

V gene TRBV7-2 combines with J gene TRBJ2-3; D uncertain. Per the germline V gene, CDR1 is SGHTA and CDR2 is FQGNSA. Trimming stripped 6 bases from V and 1 base from J, with 11 bases between. There are 14 residues in the CDR3. The CDR3 reads CASRRRWGTDTQYF. CDR3 bases: TGTGCCAGCAGACGAAGATGGGGCACAGATACGCAGTATTTT. The whole variable domain, remainder taken from reference TRBV7-2 and TRBJ2-3, is GAGVSQSPSNKVTEKGKDVELRCDPISGHTALYWYRQSLGQGLEFLIYFQGNSAPDKSGLPSDRFSAERTGGSVSTLTIQRTQQEDSAVYLCASRRRWGTDTQYFGPGTRLTVL.

This clonotype was counted between two and nine times. This sequence joins TRBV7-2 and TRBJ2-2; D ambiguous. CDR3 length: 14 residues. Germline CDR1 is SGHTA and CDR2 is FQGNSA. Trimming pared 0 bases from V and 2 bases from J, leaving 4 bases between. Here the CDR3 DNA reads TGTGCCAGCAGCTTAGCCCATAACACCGGGGAGCTGTTTTTT. Its protein is CASSLAHNTGELFF.

The sample holds many counts of this clonotype. The CDR3 DNA is TGTGCCAGCAGCTCTCTAGCGGGGGGTCCCTACGAGCAGTACTTC. It specifies CASSSLAGGPYEQYF. V is TRBV7-2 and J is TRBJ2-7, with TRBD2 matching over 11 bases. V lost 4 bases and J lost 2; bases outside the gene matches: 4. The CDR3 totals 15 residues. Germline CDR1 is SGHTA and CDR2 is FQGNSA.

This chain connects TRBV7-8 to TRBJ2-3; D remains unclear. CDR3 size: 16 residues. In germline, CDR1 is SGHVS, CDR2 FQNEAQ. Between the trimmed V and J ends, which lost 1 base and 0 bases, there was a span of 11 bases. The CDR3 nucleotides read TGTGCCAGCAGCTTAGTGTCTAGGGTGAGCACAGATACGCAGTATTTT. It codes for CASSLVSRVSTDTQYF.

The gene calls are TRBV20-1 and TRBJ1-5; D gene unclear. CDR1 DFQATT and CDR2 SNEGSKA come from the germline V gene (reference sequence). The CDR3 loop spans 15 amino acids. Trimming stripped 1 base from V and 0 bases from J, with 10 bases between. The CDR3 coding sequence is TGCAGTGCTAGAGGTTTTTGGACTAGCAATCAGCCCCAGCATTTT. It encodes CSARGFWTSNQPQHF.

This clonotype was detected a few times. The CDR3, as DNA: TGTGCCAGCAGCTCCCGCGACTGGGGAAAACTGTTTTTT. The encoded protein is CASSSRDWGKLFF. This chain connects TRBV7-6 to TRBJ1-4; D is uncertain. The CDR3 runs 13 residues. CDR1 is SGHVS, CDR2 FNYEAQ, per germline. With 4 bases removed from V and 10 bases from J, the gap between germline ends came to 13 bases. The full variable domain, with the rest looked up from reference TRBV7-6 and TRBJ1-4, is GAGVSQSPRYKVTKRGQDVALRCDPISGHVSLYWYRQALGQGPEFLTYFNYEAQQDKSGLPNDRFSAERPEGSISTLTIQRTEQRDSAMYRCASSSRDWGKLFFGSGTQLSVL.

V is TRBV29-1 and J is TRBJ1-1, with D perhaps matching TRBD1 (5 bases). Germline CDR1 reads SQVTM; CDR2 reads ANQGSEA. The CDR3 totals 14 residues. V gave up 3 bases and J gave up 5 bases, with 16 bases separating them. CDR3 coding DNA: TGCAGCGTTGATAGGGACGCCTCGGGGACTGAAGCTTTCTTT. Protein: CSVDRDASGTEAFF.

This clonotype has a handful of counts. The CDR3 region has the DNA TGTGCCAGCAGTTTATCTGGGTTAGCCACCCAGTGGCGGGAGACCCAGTACTTC. Amino acid sequence: CASSLSGLATQWRETQYF. The chain employs TRBV27 and TRBJ2-5; no definite D call. The CDR3 sequence is 18 residues long. Trimming pared 0 bases from V and 5 bases from J, leaving 22 bases between. Germline V gives CDR1 MNHEY, CDR2 SMNVEV (reference sequence).

A word on this clonotype: Its ends do not fully match the called genes, so a read error is possible. J is TRBJ1-3 and V is TRBV20-1; D unclear. CDR1 and CDR2 from the germline V gene are DFQATT and SNEGSKA (reference sequence). CDR3 length: 15 residues. CDR3 sequence: CSPREGSSLKNTIYF. CDR3 in DNA: TGCAGTCCTAGAGAAGGGAGCAGCTTGAAAAACACCATATATTTT.

In this sample, this clonotype turned up a few times. The gene calls are TRBV29-1 and TRBJ1-1, with 8 nucleotides matching TRBD1. The ends lost 7 bases at V and 3 bases at J; junction bases unmatched: 10. CDR1 SQVTM and CDR2 ANQGSEA come from the germline V gene. The CDR3 spans 14 residues. DNA of the CDR3: TGCAGCGGAAGACAGGGGCTGTTGTACACTGAAGCTTTCTTT. Translation: CSGRQGLLYTEAFF.

Only a few counts were recorded for this clonotype. The V call is TRBV2, the J call TRBJ1-3; D unclear. Germline CDR1 SNHLY, CDR2 FYNNEI. Trimming pared 4 bases from V and 0 bases from J, leaving 7 bases between. The CDR3 runs to 14 residues. CDR3 region: CASSVLDSGNTIYF. The CDR3 DNA is TGTGCCAGCAGTGTATTGGACTCTGGAAACACCATATATTTT.

The chain recombines TRBV12-3 or TRBV12-4 with TRBJ2-2, with unresolved D. The CDR3 has 13 amino acids. Deletions cut 10 bases from V and 5 bases from J, with 14 bases between. CDR3 bases: TGTGCCAACTCACTGAAACTGACCGGGGAGCTGTTTTTT. Protein: CANSLKLTGELFF.

This clonotype has a handful of counts. J is TRBJ2-7 and V is TRBV7-9, with 9 bases lining up with TRBD1. With 5 bases clipped from V and 2 bases from J, the junction kept 7 bases outside the gene matches. Looked up from germline, CDR1 is SEHNR and CDR2 is FQNEAQ (reference sequence). CDR3 length equals 15 residues. This CDR3 is CASSTTGQGPYEQYF. Here the CDR3 DNA reads TGTGCCAGCAGCACTACTGGACAGGGGCCCTACGAGCAGTACTTC. Supplemented by reference TRBV7-9 and TRBJ2-7, the full variable domain reads DTGVSQNPRHKITKRGQNVTFRCDPISEHNRLYWYRQTLGQGPEFLTYFQNEAQLEKSRLLSDRFSAERPKGSFSTLEIQRTEQGDSAMYLCASSTTGQGPYEQYFGPGTRLTVT.

V gene TRBV9 combines with J gene TRBJ2-5, with TRBD2 matching 13 bases. In germline, CDR1 is SGDLS, CDR2 YYNGEE. The CDR3 extends over 15 amino acids. Unmatched junction bases numbered 5, after V lost 4 bases and J lost 5 bases. The CDR3 DNA follows: TGTGCCAGCAGCATGGGACTAGCGGGGACGGAGACCCAGTACTTC. Protein sequence: CASSMGLAGTETQYF.

This chain uses TRBV12-3 or TRBV12-4 with TRBJ2-3, with unresolved D. Trimming shortened V by 6 bases and J by 6 bases, and 13 bases separated the two germline ends. The CDR3 totals 13 residues. The CDR3 DNA reads TGTGCCAGCAGCCTAACGGTATGGGATACGCAGTATTTT. Translation gives CASSLTVWDTQYF.

This clonotype was recorded a few times. This rearrangement joins TRBV7-2 to TRBJ1-2, with a weak D call TRBD1 (5 bases). The CDR3 has 14 amino acids. The V gene lost 0 bases and the J gene lost 4 bases, with 9 bases spanning the gap. In germline, CDR1 is SGHTA, CDR2 FQGNSA. CDR3 in amino acids: CASSLAGRSYGYTF. Here the CDR3 DNA reads TGTGCCAGCAGCTTAGCGGGACGGAGCTATGGCTACACCTTC.

V gene TRBV5-4 combines with J gene TRBJ2-3; 11 bases agree with TRBD2. After removal of 0 bases from V and 1 base from J, the junction contained 7 bases not matched to a gene. CDR1 SGHNT and CDR2 YYREEE come from the germline V gene (reference sequence). The CDR3 is 18 residues long. The CDR3 DNA is TGTGCCAGCAGCTTGGGAGTAGCGGGGGGGATGGGCACAGATACGCAGTATTTT. Amino acid sequence: CASSLGVAGGMGTDTQYF.

J is TRBJ2-7 and V is TRBV7-2; a possible D gene is TRBD1 (6 bases). CDR1 and CDR2 (germline): SGHTA, FQGNSA. With 1 base removed from V and 0 bases from J, the gap between germline ends came to 16 bases. The CDR3 loop spans 17 amino acids. The CDR3 here is CASSLVGGGGPSYEQYF. The CDR3 DNA is TGTGCCAGCAGCTTAGTTGGTGGGGGCGGACCCTCCTACGAGCAGTACTTC.

As to this clonotype: A read error may produce the germline difference seen at one junction end. As DNA, the CDR3 is TGTGCCAGCAGGACCCCCCGGGGGGTCGGTGGAATTTTT. It is translated as CASRTPRGVGGIF. The chain combines TRBV6-2 or TRBV6-3 with TRBJ1-4, with D tentatively TRBD1 (5 bases). This CDR3 is 13 amino acids long. Germline assignment: CDR1 MNHEY and CDR2 SVGEGT.

The chain uses TRBV27 and TRBJ2-2, with 8 bases aligning to TRBD2. CDR3 length: 15 amino acids. V lost 5 bases to trimming and J lost 7 bases; unmatched junction nucleotides: 9. Germline V gene data show CDR1 as MNHEY and CDR2 as SMNVEV (reference sequence). CDR3 loop: CASSPQGLAVGELFF. The DNA for the CDR3 is TGTGCCAGCAGTCCCCAAGGACTAGCAGTCGGGGAGCTGTTTTTT.

CDR3 bases: TGTGCCAGCAGCCCACTGGGGCCCGGGGGGGATGGCTACACCTTC. Translated: CASSPLGPGGDGYTF. The rearrangement uses TRBV7-9 and TRBJ1-2; TRBD1 might be the D (5 bases). The CDR3 length is 15 residues. V dropped 5 bases and J dropped 6 bases, with 19 bases sitting between them. Per the germline V gene, CDR1 is SEHNR and CDR2 is FQNEAQ (reference sequence). The full variable domain, its missing parts supplied by reference TRBV7-9 and TRBJ1-2, is DTGVSQNPRHKITKRGQNVTFRCDPISEHNRLYWYRQTLGQGPEFLTYFQNEAQLEKSRLLSDRFSAERPKGSFSTLEIQRTEQGDSAMYLCASSPLGPGGDGYTFGSGTRLTVV.

This clonotype has a handful of counts. The chain joins TRBV7-2 to TRBJ2-7, with TRBD2 matching over 11 bases. Looked up from germline, CDR1 is SGHTA and CDR2 is FQGNSA. This CDR3 contains 14 residues. J was trimmed by 6 bases and V by 6 bases; bases with no gene match: 7. In DNA form, the CDR3 reads TGTGCCAGCAGTCAGATAGCGGGGGGGAGCGAGCAGTACTTC. Amino acids: CASSQIAGGSEQYF.

This clonotype was seen more than once but under ten times. The V call is TRBV12-3 or TRBV12-4, the J call TRBJ1-1; D gene ambiguous. Trimming cost V 3 bases and J 10 bases, with 12 bases left between them. There are 12 residues in the CDR3. Here the CDR3 reads CASSFGFLGAFF. The CDR3 region has the DNA TGTGCCAGCAGTTTCGGGTTTCTTGGAGCTTTCTTT.

The table lists this clonotype with a few counts. V and J are TRBV12-3 or TRBV12-4 and TRBJ2-3; D is unresolved. Deletions cut 6 bases from V and 8 bases from J, with 12 bases between. The CDR3 extends over 12 amino acids. Here the CDR3 reads CASRSDSGTQYF. The CDR3 DNA is TGTGCCAGCAGGTCCGATTCTGGTACGCAGTATTTT.

This clonotype was observed at least ten times. The chain couples TRBV7-6 to TRBJ1-4, with D possibly being TRBD1 (5 bases). V was cut by 4 bases and J by 0 bases, with 9 bases left in between. The CDR3 loop spans 15 amino acids. Germline V gene lookup returns CDR1 SGHVS and CDR2 FNYEAQ. Here the CDR3 DNA reads TGTGCCAGCAGCTACAGGCTCACAACTAATGAAAAACTGTTTTTT. As protein: CASSYRLTTNEKLFF.

This clonotype showed up many times. The gene calls are TRBV7-2 and TRBJ2-3; 9 bases are shared with TRBD2. The CDR3 is 15 residues long. Germline CDR1 reads SGHTA; CDR2 reads FQGNSA. Trimming at V came to 5 bases and at J to 3 bases, leaving 6 bases not matched to a gene. CDR3 sequence (DNA): TGTGCCAGCAGCCCCCTAGGACTAGCGACAGATACGCAGTATTTT. Amino acid sequence: CASSPLGLATDTQYF.

This rearrangement joins TRBV11-2 to TRBJ2-1; no definite D call. The CDR3 spans 14 residues. CDR1 SGHAT and CDR2 FQNNGV come from the germline V gene. The germline V and J ends were trimmed by 3 bases and 3 bases, with 9 bases remaining between them. The CDR3 coding sequence is TGTGCCAGCAGCTTTAGTTACAGCTACAATGAGCAGTTCTTC. Residues: CASSFSYSYNEQFF. The full variable domain, with the rest looked up from reference TRBV11-2 and TRBJ2-1, is EAGVAQSPRYKIIEKRQSVAFWCNPISGHATLYWYQQILGQGPKLLIQFQNNGVVDDSQLPKDRFSAERLKGVDSTLKIQPAKLEDSAVYLCASSFSYSYNEQFFGPGTRLTVL.

The chain couples TRBV6-1 to TRBJ1-5; D not resolved. CDR1 is MNHNS and CDR2 is SASEGT in the germline V gene. The CDR3 is made up of 16 amino acids. V lost 6 bases and J lost 0, with 15 bases in between. The CDR3 DNA follows: TGTGCCAGCAGATCAAACGGGGTTATTAGCAATCAGCCCCAGCATTTT. Protein: CASRSNGVISNQPQHF.